This TCR beta chain comes out of a study of type 1 regulatory T cells. About this clonotype itself: The antigen is undetermined.

V lost 2 bases to trimming and J lost 9 bases, with 23 bases between them. This CDR3 spans 16 amino acids. From germline, CDR1 is GTSNPN and CDR2 SVGIG (reference sequence). TCRdb itself ran the reads through MiXCR, one entry per CDR3 protein. The table shows roughly 71,000 distinct CDR3 sequences, with approximately 64% occurring only once. The chain combines TRBV30 with TRBJ2-1; D perhaps matches TRBD1 (6 bases). Specimen: cultured T cells, either the whole culture or a sorted T cell fraction (not recorded which). Subset denoted: Tr1-enriched cell product generated in vitro against host alloantigens. This TCR was sampled from a human donor in good health. CDR3 sequence: CAWSFTGSPAQSEQFF. The CDR3 coding sequence is TGTGCCTGGAGTTTCACAGGGTCTCCAGCTCAGAGTGAGCAGTTCTTC. Full variable domain (outside the CDR3, taken from reference TRBV30 and TRBJ2-1): SQTIHQWPATLVQPVGSPLSLECTVEGTSNPNLYWYRQAAGRGLQLLFYSVGIGQISSEVPQNLSASRPQDRQFILSSKKLLLSDSGFYLCAWSFTGSPAQSEQFFGPGTRLTVL.